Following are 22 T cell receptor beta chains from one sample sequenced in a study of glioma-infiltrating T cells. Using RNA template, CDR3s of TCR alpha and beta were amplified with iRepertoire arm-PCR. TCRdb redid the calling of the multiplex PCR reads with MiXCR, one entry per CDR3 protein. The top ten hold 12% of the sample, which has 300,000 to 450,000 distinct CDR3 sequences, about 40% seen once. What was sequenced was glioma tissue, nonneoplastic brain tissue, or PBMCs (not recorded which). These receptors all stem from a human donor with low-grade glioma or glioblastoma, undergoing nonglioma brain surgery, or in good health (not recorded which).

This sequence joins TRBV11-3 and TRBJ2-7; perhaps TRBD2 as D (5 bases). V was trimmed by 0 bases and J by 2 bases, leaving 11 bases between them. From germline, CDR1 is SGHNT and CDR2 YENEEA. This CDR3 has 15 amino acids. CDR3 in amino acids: CASSLEALGAYEQYF. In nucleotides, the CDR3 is TGTGCCAGCAGCTTAGAAGCCCTCGGGGCCTACGAGCAGTACTTC.

The CDR3 sequence: CASSLRGPSGNQPQHF. The CDR3 nucleotides read TGTGCCAGCAGTTTGAGGGGACCTTCGGGCAATCAGCCCCAGCATTTT. The chain links TRBV28 to TRBJ1-5; TRBD1 might be the D (5 bases). The germline gives CDR1 MDHEN, CDR2 SYDVKM. Trimming took 3 bases from V and 2 from J, leaving 14 bases between them. The CDR3 loop spans 16 amino acids.

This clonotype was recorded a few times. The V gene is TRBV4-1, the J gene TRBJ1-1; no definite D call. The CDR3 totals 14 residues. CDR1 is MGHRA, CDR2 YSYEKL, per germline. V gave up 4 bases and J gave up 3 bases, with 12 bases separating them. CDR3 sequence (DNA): TGCGCCAGCAGCCTCATGGGCCCGGACACTGAAGCTTTCTTT. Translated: CASSLMGPDTEAFF.

CDR3 DNA sequence: TGTGCCAGCAGTCCCCCCCGAGCGGGAGTTTCTTACGAGCAGTACTTC. Translation gives CASSPPRAGVSYEQYF. The chain couples TRBV28 to TRBJ2-7; 8 bases align to TRBD2. Germline CDR1 MDHEN, CDR2 SYDVKM. The CDR3 runs to 16 residues. J lost 4 bases, V lost 5 bases, and 13 bases had no gene match.

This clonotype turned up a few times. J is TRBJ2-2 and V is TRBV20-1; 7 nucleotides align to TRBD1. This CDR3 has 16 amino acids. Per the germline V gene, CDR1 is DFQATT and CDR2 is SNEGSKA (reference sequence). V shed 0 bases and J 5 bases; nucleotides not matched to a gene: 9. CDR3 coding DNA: TGCAGTGCTAGAGATCTAAGACAGGGATCGACCGGGGAGCTGTTTTTT. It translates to CSARDLRQGSTGELFF.

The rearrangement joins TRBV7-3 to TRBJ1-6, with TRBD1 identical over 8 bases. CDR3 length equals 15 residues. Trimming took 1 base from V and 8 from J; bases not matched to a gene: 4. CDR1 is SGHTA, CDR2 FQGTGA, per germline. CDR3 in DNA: TGTGCCAGCAGCTTAAGTCAGGGGGCGCATTCACCCCTCCACTTT. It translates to CASSLSQGAHSPLHF.

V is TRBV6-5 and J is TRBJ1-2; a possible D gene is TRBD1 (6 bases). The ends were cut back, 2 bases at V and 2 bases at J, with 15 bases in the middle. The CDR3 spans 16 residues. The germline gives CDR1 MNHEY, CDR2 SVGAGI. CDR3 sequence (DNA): TGTGCCAGCAGTTACGTAACAGGGTTTGGCAACTATGGCTACACCTTC. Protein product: CASSYVTGFGNYGYTF.

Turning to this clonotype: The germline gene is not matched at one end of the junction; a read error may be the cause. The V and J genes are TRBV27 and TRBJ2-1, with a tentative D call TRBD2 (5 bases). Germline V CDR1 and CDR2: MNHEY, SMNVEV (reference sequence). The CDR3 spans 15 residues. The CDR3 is CASGLKAGFGNEHFF. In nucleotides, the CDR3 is TGTGCCAGCGGTTTGAAGGCAGGCTTCGGGAATGAGCATTTCTTC.

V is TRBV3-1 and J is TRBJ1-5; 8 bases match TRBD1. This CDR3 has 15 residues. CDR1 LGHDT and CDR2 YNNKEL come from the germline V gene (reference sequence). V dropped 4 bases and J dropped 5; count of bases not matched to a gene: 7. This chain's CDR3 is CASSRGQGMDQPQHF. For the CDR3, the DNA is TGTGCCAGCAGCCGCGGACAGGGAATGGATCAGCCCCAGCATTTT.

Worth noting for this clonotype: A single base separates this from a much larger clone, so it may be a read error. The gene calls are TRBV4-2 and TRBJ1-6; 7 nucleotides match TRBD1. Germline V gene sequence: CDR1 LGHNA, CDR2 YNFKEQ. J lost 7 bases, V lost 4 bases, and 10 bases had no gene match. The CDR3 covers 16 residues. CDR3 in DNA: TGTGCCAGCAGCCGTTGGCAACAGGGGACAAATTCACCCCTCCACTTT. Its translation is CASSRWQQGTNSPLHF.

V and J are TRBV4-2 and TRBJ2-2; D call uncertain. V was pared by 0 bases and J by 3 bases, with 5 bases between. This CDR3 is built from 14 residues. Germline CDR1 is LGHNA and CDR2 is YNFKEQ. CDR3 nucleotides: TGTGCCAGCAGCCAAGAGGCGGACACCGGGGAGCTGTTTTTT. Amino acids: CASSQEADTGELFF.

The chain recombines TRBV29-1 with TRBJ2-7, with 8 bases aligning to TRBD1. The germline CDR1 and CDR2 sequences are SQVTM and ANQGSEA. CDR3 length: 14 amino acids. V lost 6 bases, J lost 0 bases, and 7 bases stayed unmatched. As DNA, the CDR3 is TGCAGCGTGAAGGGACAGGAGAGCTCCTACGAGCAGTACTTC. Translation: CSVKGQESSYEQYF.

CDR3 nucleotides: TGTGCCAGCAGCCCGGGCGGACAGGGAGGCTACGAGCAGTACTTC. This sequence encodes CASSPGGQGGYEQYF. The chain has TRBV28 and TRBJ2-7; TRBD1 agrees at 8 bases. CDR3 length: 15 amino acids. Trimming at V came to 6 bases and at J to 3 bases, leaving 10 bases not matched to a gene. CDR1 MDHEN and CDR2 SYDVKM come from the germline V gene. Full variable domain (remainder filled in from reference TRBV28 and TRBJ2-7): DVKVTQSSRYLVKRTGEKVFLECVQDMDHENMFWYRQDPGLGLRLIYFSYDVKMKEKGDIPEGYSVSREKKERFSLILESASTNQTSMYLCASSPGGQGGYEQYFGPGTRLTVT.

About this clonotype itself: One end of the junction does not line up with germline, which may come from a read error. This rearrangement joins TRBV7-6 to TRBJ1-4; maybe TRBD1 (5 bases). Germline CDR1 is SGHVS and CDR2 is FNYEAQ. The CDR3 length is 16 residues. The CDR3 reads CASSLGGDRINERLFF. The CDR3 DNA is TGTGCCAGCAGCTTGGGCGGAGACAGAATTAATGAAAGACTGTTTTTT.

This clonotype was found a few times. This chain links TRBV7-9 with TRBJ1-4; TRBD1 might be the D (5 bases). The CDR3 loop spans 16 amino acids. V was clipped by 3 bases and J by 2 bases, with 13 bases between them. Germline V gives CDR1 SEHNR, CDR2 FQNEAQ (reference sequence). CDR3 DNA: TGTGCCAGCAGCTTTTTGATGGACACCACTAATGAAAAACTGTTTTTT. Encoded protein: CASSFLMDTTNEKLFF.

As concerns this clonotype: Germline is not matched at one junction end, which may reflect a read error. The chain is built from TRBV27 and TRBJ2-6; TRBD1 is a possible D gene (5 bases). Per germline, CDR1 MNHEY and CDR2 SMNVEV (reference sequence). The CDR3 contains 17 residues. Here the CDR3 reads CASSLTWPRPGANALIF. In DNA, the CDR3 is TGTGCCAGTTCCTTGACATGGCCTCGGCCTGGGGCCAACGCCCTGATTTTC.

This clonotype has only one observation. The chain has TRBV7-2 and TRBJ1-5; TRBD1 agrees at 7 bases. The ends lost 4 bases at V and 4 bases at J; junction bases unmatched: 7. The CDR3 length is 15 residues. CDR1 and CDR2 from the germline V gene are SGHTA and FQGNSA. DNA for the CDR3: TGTGCCAGCAGCTCCCGGACAGGCTGGAATCAGCCCCAGCATTTT. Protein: CASSSRTGWNQPQHF.

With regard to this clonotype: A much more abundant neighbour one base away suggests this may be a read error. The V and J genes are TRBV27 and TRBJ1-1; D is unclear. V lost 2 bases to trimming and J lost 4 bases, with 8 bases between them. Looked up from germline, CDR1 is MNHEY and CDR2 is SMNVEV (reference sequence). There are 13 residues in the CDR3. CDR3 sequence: CASSLIGSTEAFF. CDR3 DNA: TGTGCCAGCAGTTTAATCGGGAGCACTGAAGCTTTCTTT.

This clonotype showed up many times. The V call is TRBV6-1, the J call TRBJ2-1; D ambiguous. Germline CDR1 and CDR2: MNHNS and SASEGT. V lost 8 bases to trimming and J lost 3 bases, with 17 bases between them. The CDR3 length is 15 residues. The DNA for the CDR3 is TGTGCCAGCCGTATTGGCGGAGATAACTACAATGAGCAGTTCTTC. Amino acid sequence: CASRIGGDNYNEQFF.

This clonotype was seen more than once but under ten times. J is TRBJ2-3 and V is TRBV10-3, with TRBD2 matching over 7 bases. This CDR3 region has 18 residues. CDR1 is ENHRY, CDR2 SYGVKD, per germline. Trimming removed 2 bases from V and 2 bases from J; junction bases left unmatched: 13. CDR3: CAISEPYSPAGYTDTQYF. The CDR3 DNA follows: TGTGCCATCAGTGAGCCGTACTCGCCAGCGGGATACACAGATACGCAGTATTTT.

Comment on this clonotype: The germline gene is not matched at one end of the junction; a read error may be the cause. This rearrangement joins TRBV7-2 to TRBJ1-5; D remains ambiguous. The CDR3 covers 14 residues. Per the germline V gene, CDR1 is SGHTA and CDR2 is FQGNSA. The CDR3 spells CASSLGTSNQPQRF. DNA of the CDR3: TGTGCCAGCAGCTTAGGGACGTCCAATCAGCCCCAGCGTTTT.

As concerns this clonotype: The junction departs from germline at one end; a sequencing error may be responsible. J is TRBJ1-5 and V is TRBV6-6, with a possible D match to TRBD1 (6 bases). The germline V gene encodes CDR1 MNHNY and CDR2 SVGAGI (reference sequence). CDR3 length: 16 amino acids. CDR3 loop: CASSYFGTGINRPQHF. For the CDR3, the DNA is TGTGCCAGCAGTTACTTCGGAACAGGGATCAATCGGCCCCAGCATTTT.